This T cell receptor beta chain emerged from a study of PD-1 blockade in classical Hodgkin lymphoma. In the case of this clone: What it binds is not known.

With no exception, relapse followed autologous stem cell transplantation in all patients, and brentuximab vedotin exposure varied. TCRdb's table, derived via immunoSEQ multiplex PCR, lists solely in-frame clones and lacks some. The sample lists fewer than 50,000 clones, almost 90% occurring once. This CDR3 is built from 15 residues. V gave up 0 bases and J gave up 3 bases; unmatched junction bases: 2. Germline-derived CDR1 and CDR2 are MRHNA and SNTAGT. Whole-study findings and limits: Patients who responded completely had about the same baseline diversity as newly diagnosed patients.

V usage is TRBV6-4 and J usage is TRBJ2-1, with TRBD2 identical over 7 bases. The sample here was peripheral blood mononuclear cells (PBMCs), taken at baseline. This receptor was obtained from a human donor with classical Hodgkin lymphoma. The CDR3 sequence is CASSDSGGGYNEQFF. CDR3 nucleotide sequence: TGTGCCAGCAGTGACTCGGGGGGGGGCTACAATGAGCAGTTCTTC.